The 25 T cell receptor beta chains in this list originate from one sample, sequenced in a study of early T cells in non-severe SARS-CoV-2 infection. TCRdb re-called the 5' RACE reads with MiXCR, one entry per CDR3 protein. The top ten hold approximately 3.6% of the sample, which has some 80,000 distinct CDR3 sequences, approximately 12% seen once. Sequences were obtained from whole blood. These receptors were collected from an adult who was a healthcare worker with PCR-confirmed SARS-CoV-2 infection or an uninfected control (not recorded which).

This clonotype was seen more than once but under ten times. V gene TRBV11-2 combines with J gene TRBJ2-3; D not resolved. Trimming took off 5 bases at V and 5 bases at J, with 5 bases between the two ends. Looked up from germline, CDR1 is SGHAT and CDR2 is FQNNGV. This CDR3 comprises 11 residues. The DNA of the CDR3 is TGTGCCAGCAGCCATAGAGATACGCAGTATTTT. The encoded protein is CASSHRDTQYF.

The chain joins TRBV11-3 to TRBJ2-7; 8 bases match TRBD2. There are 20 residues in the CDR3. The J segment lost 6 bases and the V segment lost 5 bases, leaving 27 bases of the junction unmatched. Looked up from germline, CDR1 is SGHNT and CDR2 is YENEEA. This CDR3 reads CASSPNYGTRQTNRKPEQYF. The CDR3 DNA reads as TGTGCCAGCAGCCCAAACTACGGGACTAGACAAACCAATCGTAAACCCGAGCAGTACTTC.

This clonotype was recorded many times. Here the CDR3 DNA reads TGTGCCAGCAGCTTAGAGGGCCTCACAGATACGCAGTATTTT. It specifies CASSLEGLTDTQYF. This chain uses TRBV7-9 with TRBJ2-3; D is undetermined. Germline V gene lookup returns CDR1 SEHNR and CDR2 FQNEAQ (reference sequence). This CDR3 comprises 14 residues. The V and J ends lost 1 base and 2 bases respectively, with 7 bases between them.

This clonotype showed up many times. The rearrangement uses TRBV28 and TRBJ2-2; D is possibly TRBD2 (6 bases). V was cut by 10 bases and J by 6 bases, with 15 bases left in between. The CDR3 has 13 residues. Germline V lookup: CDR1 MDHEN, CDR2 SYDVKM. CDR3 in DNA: TGTGCCACTCCAGGAGGGCCACCCGGGGAGCTGTTTTTT. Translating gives CATPGGPPGELFF.

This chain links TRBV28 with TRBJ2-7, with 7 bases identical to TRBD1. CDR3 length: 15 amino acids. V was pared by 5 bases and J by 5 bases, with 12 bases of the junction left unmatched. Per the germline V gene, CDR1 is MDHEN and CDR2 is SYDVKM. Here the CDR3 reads CASSPPDRAWHEQYF. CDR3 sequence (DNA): TGTGCCAGCAGTCCGCCCGACAGGGCATGGCACGAGCAGTACTTC.

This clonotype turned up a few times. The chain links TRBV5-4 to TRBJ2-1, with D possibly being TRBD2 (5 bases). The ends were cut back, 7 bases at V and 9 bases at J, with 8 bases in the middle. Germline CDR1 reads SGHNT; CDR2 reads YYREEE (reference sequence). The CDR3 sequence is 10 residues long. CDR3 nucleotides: TGTGCCAGCGGTAGCGCTGAGCAGTTCTTC. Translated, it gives CASGSAEQFF.

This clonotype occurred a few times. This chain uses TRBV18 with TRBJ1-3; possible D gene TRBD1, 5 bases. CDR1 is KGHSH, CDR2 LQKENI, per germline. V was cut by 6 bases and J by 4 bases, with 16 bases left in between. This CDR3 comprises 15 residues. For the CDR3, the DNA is TGTGCCAGCTCGCCCCAGGGAAATCCCGGAAACACCATATATTTT. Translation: CASSPQGNPGNTIYF.

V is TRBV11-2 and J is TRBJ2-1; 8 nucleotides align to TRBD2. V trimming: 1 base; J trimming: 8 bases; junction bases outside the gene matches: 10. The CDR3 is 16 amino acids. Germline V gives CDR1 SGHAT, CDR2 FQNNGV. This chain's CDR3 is CASSLARLAPGDEQFF. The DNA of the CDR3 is TGTGCCAGCAGCTTAGCCCGACTAGCGCCCGGGGATGAGCAGTTCTTC.

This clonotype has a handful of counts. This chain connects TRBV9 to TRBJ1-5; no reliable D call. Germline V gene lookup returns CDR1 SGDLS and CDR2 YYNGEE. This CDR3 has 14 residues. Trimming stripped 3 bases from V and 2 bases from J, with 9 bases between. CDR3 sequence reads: CASSAHQGNQPQHF. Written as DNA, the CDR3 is TGTGCCAGCAGCGCACACCAGGGCAATCAGCCCCAGCATTTT.

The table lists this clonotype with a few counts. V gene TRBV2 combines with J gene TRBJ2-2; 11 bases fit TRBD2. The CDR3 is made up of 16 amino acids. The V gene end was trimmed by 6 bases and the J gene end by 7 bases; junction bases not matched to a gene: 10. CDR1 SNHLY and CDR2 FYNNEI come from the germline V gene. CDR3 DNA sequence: TGTGCCAGCAGCCGAAGACTAGCGGGATTGAACGGGGAGCTGTTTTTT. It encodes CASSRRLAGLNGELFF. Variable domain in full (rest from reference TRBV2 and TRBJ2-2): EPEVTQTPSHQVTQMGQEVILRCVPISNHLYFYWYRQILGQKVEFLVSFYNNEISEKSEIFDDQFSVERPDGSNFTLKIRSTKLEDSAMYFCASSRRLAGLNGELFFGEGSRLTVL.

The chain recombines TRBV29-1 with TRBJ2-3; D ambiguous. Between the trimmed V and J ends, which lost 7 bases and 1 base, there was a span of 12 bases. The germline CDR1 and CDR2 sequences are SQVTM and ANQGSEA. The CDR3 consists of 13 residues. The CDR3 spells CSGRAAGTDTQYF. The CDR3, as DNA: TGCAGCGGAAGGGCCGCGGGCACAGATACGCAGTATTTT.

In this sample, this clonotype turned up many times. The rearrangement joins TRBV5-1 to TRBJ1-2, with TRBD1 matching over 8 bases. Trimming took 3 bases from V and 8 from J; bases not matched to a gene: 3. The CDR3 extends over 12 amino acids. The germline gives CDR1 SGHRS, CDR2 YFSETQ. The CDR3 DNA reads TGCGCCAGCAGCTCGACAGGGGAGGGCTACACCTTC. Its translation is CASSSTGEGYTF.

Here the CDR3 reads CASSASRGAASYNEQFF. Here the CDR3 DNA reads TGCGCCAGCAGCGCCTCCAGGGGGGCGGCCTCTTACAATGAGCAGTTCTTC. The V call is TRBV5-1, the J call TRBJ2-1, with TRBD1 as a possible D gene (7 bases). The CDR3 spans 17 residues. CDR1 and CDR2 (germline): SGHRS, YFSETQ. The V gene lost 4 bases and the J gene lost 4 bases, with 21 bases spanning the gap.

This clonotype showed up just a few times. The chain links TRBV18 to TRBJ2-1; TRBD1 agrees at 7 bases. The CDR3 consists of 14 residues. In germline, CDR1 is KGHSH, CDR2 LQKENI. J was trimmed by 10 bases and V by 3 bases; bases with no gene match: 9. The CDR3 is CASSPQTGPSEQFF. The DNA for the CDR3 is TGTGCCAGCTCACCTCAGACAGGGCCGAGCGAGCAGTTCTTC.

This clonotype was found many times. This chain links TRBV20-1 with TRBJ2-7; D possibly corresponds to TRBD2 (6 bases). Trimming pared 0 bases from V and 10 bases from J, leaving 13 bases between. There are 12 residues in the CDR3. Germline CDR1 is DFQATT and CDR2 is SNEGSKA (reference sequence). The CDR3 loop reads CSARDPYGSQYF. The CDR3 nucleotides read TGCAGTGCTAGAGATCCCTACGGGAGCCAGTACTTC.

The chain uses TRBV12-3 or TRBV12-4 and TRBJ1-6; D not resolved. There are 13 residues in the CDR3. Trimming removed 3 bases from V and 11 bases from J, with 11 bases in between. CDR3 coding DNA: TGTGCCAGCAGTTTTCGAGGGCGGCCACCCCTCCACTTT. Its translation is CASSFRGRPPLHF.

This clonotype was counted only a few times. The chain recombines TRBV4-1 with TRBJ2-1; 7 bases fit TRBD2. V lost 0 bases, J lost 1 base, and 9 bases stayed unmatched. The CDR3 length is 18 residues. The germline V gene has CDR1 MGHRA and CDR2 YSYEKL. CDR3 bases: TGCGCCAGCAGCCAAGATGGGGGTGGAGCGGGGTCCTACAATGAGCAGTTCTTC. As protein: CASSQDGGGAGSYNEQFF.

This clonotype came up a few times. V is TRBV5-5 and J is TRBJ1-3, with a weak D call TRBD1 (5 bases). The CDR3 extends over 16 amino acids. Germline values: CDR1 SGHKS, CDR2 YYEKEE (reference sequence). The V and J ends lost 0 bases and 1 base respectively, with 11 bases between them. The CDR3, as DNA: TGTGCCAGCAGCTTGGCCGGGGGATCTTCTGGAAACACCATATATTTT. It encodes CASSLAGGSSGNTIYF.

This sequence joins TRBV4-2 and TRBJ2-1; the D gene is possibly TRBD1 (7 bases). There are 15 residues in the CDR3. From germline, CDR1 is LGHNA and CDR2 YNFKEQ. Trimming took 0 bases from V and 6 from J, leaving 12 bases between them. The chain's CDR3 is CASSQEKQGGNEQFF. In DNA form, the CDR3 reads TGTGCCAGCAGCCAAGAGAAGCAGGGGGGCAATGAGCAGTTCTTC.

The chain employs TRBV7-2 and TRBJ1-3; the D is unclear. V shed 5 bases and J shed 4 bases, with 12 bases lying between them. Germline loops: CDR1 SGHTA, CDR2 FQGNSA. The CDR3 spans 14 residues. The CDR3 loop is CASSQQTWGNTIYF. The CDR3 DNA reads TGTGCCAGCAGCCAACAGACGTGGGGAAACACCATATATTTT.

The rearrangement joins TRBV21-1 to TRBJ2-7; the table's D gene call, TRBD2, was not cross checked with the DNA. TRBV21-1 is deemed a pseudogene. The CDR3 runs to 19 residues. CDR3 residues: CASTKPDPAAGTASYEQYF. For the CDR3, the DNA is TGTGCCAGCACCAAACCTGACCCGGCCGCCGGGACTGCTTCCTACGAGCAGTACTTC.

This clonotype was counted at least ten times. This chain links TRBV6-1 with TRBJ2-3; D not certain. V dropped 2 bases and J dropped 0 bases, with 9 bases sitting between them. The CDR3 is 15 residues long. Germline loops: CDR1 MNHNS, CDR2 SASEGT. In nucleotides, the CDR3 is TGTGCCAGCAGTGAATACAGCACTAGCACAGATACGCAGTATTTT. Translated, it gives CASSEYSTSTDTQYF.

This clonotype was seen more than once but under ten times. In DNA, the CDR3 is TGTGCCAGCAGCCCTGGAGAAGGGGCCAACGTCCTGACTTTC. This sequence encodes CASSPGEGANVLTF. The rearrangement uses TRBV9 and TRBJ2-6; D unclear. CDR3 size: 14 residues. V lost 4 bases and J lost 4, with 9 bases in between. CDR1 SGDLS and CDR2 YYNGEE come from the germline V gene.

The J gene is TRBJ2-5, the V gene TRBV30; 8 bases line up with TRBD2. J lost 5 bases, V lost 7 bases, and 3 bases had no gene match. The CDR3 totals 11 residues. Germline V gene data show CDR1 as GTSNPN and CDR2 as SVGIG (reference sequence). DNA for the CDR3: TGTGCCTCCGCGGGGGGTGAGACCCAGTACTTC. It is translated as CASAGGETQYF. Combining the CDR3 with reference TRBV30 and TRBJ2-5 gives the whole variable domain SQTIHQWPATLVQPVGSPLSLECTVEGTSNPNLYWYRQAAGRGLQLLFYSVGIGQISSEVPQNLSASRPQDRQFILSSKKLLLSDSGFYLCASAGGETQYFGPGTRLLVL.

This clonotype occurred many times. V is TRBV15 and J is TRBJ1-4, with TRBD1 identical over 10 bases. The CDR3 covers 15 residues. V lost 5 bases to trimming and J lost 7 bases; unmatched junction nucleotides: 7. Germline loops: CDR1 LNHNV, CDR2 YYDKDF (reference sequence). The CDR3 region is CATSAPGQGSEKLFF. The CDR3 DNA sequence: TGTGCCACCAGCGCTCCGGGACAGGGGAGTGAAAAACTGTTTTTT.